Listed here are 14 T cell receptor beta chains from one sample, sequenced in a study of shared clonotypes between healthy human individuals. Data came from immunoSEQ multiplex PCR; TCRdb stores just in-frame clones and leaves some out. The repertoire holds over 850,000 clones, more than 75% seen once, with 0.5% to 0.65% in the top ten. The sample taken for sequencing was memory CD4+ T cells from PBMCs. Indicated subset: CD45RA-negative fraction. The receptors derive from a man between 18 and 29 years old in good health. Some clones in this sample may be carry-over from other donors' samples.

V gene TRBV7-2 combines with J gene TRBJ1-1; maybe TRBD1 (5 bases). Germline-derived CDR1 and CDR2 are SGHTA and FQGNSA. Trimming shortened V by 5 bases and J by 7 bases, and 20 bases separated the two germline ends. The CDR3 spans 15 residues. CDR3 protein: CASSPDRGRVYEAFF. CDR3 coding DNA: TGTGCCAGCAGCCCTGACCGGGGCAGGGTATATGAAGCTTTCTTT.

V gene TRBV7-9 combines with J gene TRBJ1-2, with D uncertain. The V and J ends lost 0 bases and 4 bases respectively, with 6 bases between them. CDR3 size: 13 residues. Germline CDR1 and CDR2: SEHNR and FQNEAQ (reference sequence). In nucleotides, the CDR3 is TGTGCCAGCAGCTTAGCGGTGGGCTATGGCTACACCTTC. Protein product: CASSLAVGYGYTF.

The chain is built from TRBV5-4 and TRBJ2-5; 7 nucleotides align to TRBD2. The CDR3 is 15 amino acids. Germline lookup yields CDR1 SGHNT and CDR2 YYREEE (reference sequence). V shed 4 bases and J 4 bases; nucleotides not matched to a gene: 10. The CDR3 DNA reads TGTGCCAGCAGCGTGACTCGCGGGGGTGGAGAGACCCAGTACTTC. Amino acids: CASSVTRGGGETQYF.

The chain combines TRBV5-8 with TRBJ1-4; 8 bases line up with TRBD1. V dropped 4 bases and J dropped 7; count of bases not matched to a gene: 6. CDR3 size: 14 residues. CDR1 and CDR2 (germline): SGHTS, YDEGEE. CDR3 bases: TGTGCCAGCAGCCTACAGGGGGTTGGTGAAAAACTGTTTTTT. This sequence encodes CASSLQGVGEKLFF.

The chain is built from TRBV5-6 and TRBJ1-2; TRBD1 agrees at 9 bases. The CDR3 length is 18 residues. Germline V CDR1 and CDR2: SGHDT, YYEEEE. V shed 2 bases, J shed 4 bases, and the junction held 15 bases outside the gene matches. Here the CDR3 reads CASSLPGTGSDFSYGYTF. The CDR3 DNA follows: TGTGCCAGCAGCTTACCAGGGACAGGGAGTGATTTTAGCTATGGCTACACCTTC.

This clone was seen only a few times. The identical CDR3 is also encoded by other nucleotide sequences in the sample. This chain connects TRBV5-1 to TRBJ1-1; D is possibly TRBD1 (6 bases). CDR3 length equals 13 residues. Trimming shortened V by 4 bases and J by 2 bases, and 9 bases separated the two germline ends. Germline lookup yields CDR1 SGHRS and CDR2 YFSETQ. The CDR3: CASSTTGNTEAFF. As DNA, the CDR3 is TGCGCCAGCAGCACGACAGGAAACACTGAAGCTTTCTTT.

The chain links TRBV25-1 to TRBJ1-4, with D possibly matching TRBD1 (5 bases). The germline V gene encodes CDR1 MGHDK and CDR2 SYGVNS. Trimming pared 3 bases from V and 6 bases from J, leaving 17 bases between. This CDR3 has 16 amino acids. The CDR3 bases are TGTGCCAGCAGTGATCCGCGGCGGGACGTACATGAAAAACTGTTTTTT. Translated, it gives CASSDPRRDVHEKLFF. The variable domain in full, with the rest retrieved from reference TRBV25-1 and TRBJ1-4, is EADIYQTPRYLVIGTGKKITLECSQTMGHDKMYWYQQDPGMELHLIHYSYGVNSTEKGDLSSESTVSRIRTEHFPLTLESARPSHTSQYLCASSDPRRDVHEKLFFGSGTQLSVL.

The V and J genes are TRBV2 and TRBJ2-7, with 7 bases aligning to TRBD1. The CDR3 sequence is 14 residues long. J was trimmed by 2 bases and V by 2 bases; bases with no gene match: 3. The germline V gene encodes CDR1 SNHLY and CDR2 FYNNEI. CDR3 bases: TGTGCCAGCAGTGAACACCAGGGGGCCTACGAGCAGTACTTC. This gives the protein CASSEHQGAYEQYF. Based on the CDR3 plus reference TRBV2 and TRBJ2-7, the full variable domain is EPEVTQTPSHQVTQMGQEVILRCVPISNHLYFYWYRQILGQKVEFLVSFYNNEISEKSEIFDDQFSVERPDGSNFTLKIRSTKLEDSAMYFCASSEHQGAYEQYFGPGTRLTVT.

The chain links TRBV30 to TRBJ2-2; 10 bases line up with TRBD1. CDR3 length: 15 amino acids. The V and J ends lost 3 bases and 6 bases, in that order; junction bases with no gene match: 7. Looked up from germline, CDR1 is GTSNPN and CDR2 is SVGIG (reference sequence). In DNA, the CDR3 is TGTGCCTGGAGATTTGGTGACAGGGGGCCCGGGGAGCTGTTTTTT. This encodes CAWRFGDRGPGELFF.

The chain employs TRBV18 and TRBJ2-3, with 7 bases aligning to TRBD2. Germline V gene lookup returns CDR1 KGHSH and CDR2 LQKENI. This CDR3 region has 15 residues. V lost 3 bases and J lost 8; bases outside the gene matches: 11. CDR3 DNA sequence: TGTGCCAGCTCACCCCCGGAGGTGAGGGAGGGTACGCAGTATTTT. It is translated as CASSPPEVREGTQYF.

This clone was counted only a few times. The V call is TRBV2, the J call TRBJ1-2; the D is unclear. This CDR3 is built from 13 residues. Trimming removed 3 bases at V and 4 bases at J, with 9 bases between. Germline CDR1 is SNHLY and CDR2 is FYNNEI. The CDR3 loop is CASSDGVGYGYTF. The CDR3 DNA sequence: TGTGCCAGCAGTGACGGGGTAGGCTATGGCTACACCTTC.

Details on this clone: The sample holds other DNA sequences that translate to the same CDR3. The rearrangement joins TRBV19 to TRBJ2-2; D ambiguous. Per germline, CDR1 LNHDA and CDR2 SQIVND (reference sequence). The CDR3 runs to 13 residues. V dropped 6 bases and J dropped 1 base, with 6 bases sitting between them. For the CDR3, the DNA is TGTGCCAGTAGAGACCGGAACACCGGGGAGCTGTTTTTT. This gives the protein CASRDRNTGELFF.

This clone was detected once. The chain employs TRBV7-9 and TRBJ1-3, with TRBD1 identical over 7 bases. The junction had 5 bases not matched to a gene; V was cut back by 5 bases and J by 4 bases. The CDR3 length is 14 residues. The germline gives CDR1 SEHNR, CDR2 FQNEAQ (reference sequence). CDR3 protein: CASSRGQQGNTIYF. For the CDR3, the DNA is TGTGCCAGCAGCCGGGGACAGCAAGGAAACACCATATATTTT.

The V and J genes are TRBV30 and TRBJ1-2; D is ambiguous. The CDR3 contains 10 residues. Germline lookup yields CDR1 GTSNPN and CDR2 SVGIG (reference sequence). Deletions cut 6 bases from V and 8 bases from J, with 10 bases between. As DNA, the CDR3 is TGTGCCTGTGGACCCCGGGGCTACACCTTC. Protein: CACGPRGYTF.